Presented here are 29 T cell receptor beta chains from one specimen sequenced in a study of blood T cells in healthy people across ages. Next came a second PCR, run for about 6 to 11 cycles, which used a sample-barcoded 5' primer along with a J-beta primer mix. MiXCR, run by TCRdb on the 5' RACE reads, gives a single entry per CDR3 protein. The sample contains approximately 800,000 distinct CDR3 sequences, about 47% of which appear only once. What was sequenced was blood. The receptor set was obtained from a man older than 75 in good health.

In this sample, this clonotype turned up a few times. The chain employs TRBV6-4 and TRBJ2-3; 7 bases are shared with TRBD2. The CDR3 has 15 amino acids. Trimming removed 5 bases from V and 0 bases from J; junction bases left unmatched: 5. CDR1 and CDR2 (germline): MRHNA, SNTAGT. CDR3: CASSREAGSTDTQYF. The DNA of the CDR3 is TGTGCCAGCAGTCGGGAAGCGGGAAGCACAGATACGCAGTATTTT.

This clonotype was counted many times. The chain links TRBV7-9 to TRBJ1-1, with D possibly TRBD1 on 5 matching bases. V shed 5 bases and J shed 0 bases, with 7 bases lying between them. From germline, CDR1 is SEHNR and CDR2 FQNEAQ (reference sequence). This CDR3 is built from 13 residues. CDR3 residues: CASSATVNTEAFF. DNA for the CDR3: TGTGCCAGCAGCGCGACAGTGAACACTGAAGCTTTCTTT.

The CDR3 DNA reads TGCAGTGCTAGAGAACTGGGAGGGAATGAGCAGTTCTTC. It translates to CSARELGGNEQFF. The chain uses TRBV20-1 and TRBJ2-1; TRBD2 matches at 7 bases. This CDR3 contains 13 residues. Germline lookup yields CDR1 DFQATT and CDR2 SNEGSKA (reference sequence). V shed 0 bases and J 7 bases; nucleotides not matched to a gene: 3.

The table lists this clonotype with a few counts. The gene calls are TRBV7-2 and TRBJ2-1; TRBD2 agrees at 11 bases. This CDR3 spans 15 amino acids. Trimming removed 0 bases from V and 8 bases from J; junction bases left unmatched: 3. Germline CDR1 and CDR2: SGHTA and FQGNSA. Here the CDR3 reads CASSLAGTSGHEQFF. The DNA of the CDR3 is TGTGCCAGCAGCTTAGCCGGGACTAGCGGCCATGAGCAGTTCTTC. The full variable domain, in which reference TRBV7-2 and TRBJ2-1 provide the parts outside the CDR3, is GAGVSQSPSNKVTEKGKDVELRCDPISGHTALYWYRQSLGQGLEFLIYFQGNSAPDKSGLPSDRFSAERTGGSVSTLTIQRTQQEDSAVYLCASSLAGTSGHEQFFGPGTRLTVL.

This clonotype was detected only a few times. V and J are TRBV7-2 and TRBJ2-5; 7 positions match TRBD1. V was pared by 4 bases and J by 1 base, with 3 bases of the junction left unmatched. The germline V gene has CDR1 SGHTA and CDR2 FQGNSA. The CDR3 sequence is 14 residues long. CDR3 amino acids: CASSSGTAQETQYF. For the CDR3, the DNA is TGTGCCAGCAGCTCCGGGACAGCCCAAGAGACCCAGTACTTC.

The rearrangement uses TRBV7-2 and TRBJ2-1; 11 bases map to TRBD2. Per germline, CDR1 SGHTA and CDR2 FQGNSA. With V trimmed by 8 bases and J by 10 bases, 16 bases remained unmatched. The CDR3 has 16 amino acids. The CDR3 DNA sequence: TGTGCCAGCGCCACCGCCGGGACTAGCGGCCAATTGGAGCAGTTCTTC. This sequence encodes CASATAGTSGQLEQFF. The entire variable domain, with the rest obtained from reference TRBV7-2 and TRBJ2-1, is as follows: GAGVSQSPSNKVTEKGKDVELRCDPISGHTALYWYRQSLGQGLEFLIYFQGNSAPDKSGLPSDRFSAERTGGSVSTLTIQRTQQEDSAVYLCASATAGTSGQLEQFFGPGTRLTVL.

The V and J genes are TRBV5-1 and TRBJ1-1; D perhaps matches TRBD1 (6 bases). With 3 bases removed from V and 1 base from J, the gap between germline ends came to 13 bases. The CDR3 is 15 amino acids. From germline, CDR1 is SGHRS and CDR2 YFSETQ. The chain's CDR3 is CASSSAGTTNTEAFF. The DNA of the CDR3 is TGCGCCAGCAGCTCTGCCGGGACAACGAACACTGAAGCTTTCTTT.

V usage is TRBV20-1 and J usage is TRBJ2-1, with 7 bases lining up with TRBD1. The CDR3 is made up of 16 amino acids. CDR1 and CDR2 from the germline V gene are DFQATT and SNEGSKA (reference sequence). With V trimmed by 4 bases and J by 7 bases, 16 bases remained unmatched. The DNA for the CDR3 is TGCAGTGCTACTAGGGGGCGGGCCGGGGCACCAAATGAGCAGTTCTTC. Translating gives CSATRGRAGAPNEQFF.

CDR3: CASSQEGYGSFYGYTF. CDR3 DNA: TGTGCCAGCAGCCAGGAAGGGTACGGGAGCTTCTATGGCTACACCTTC. The chain recombines TRBV4-2 with TRBJ1-2; D gene uncertain. CDR1 is LGHNA, CDR2 YNFKEQ, per germline. The CDR3 runs to 16 residues. Trimming cost V 3 bases and J 4 bases, with 18 bases left between them.

The CDR3 loop is CASRAGYEQYF. Here the CDR3 DNA reads TGTGCCAGCAGGGCAGGTTACGAGCAGTACTTC. V gene TRBV2 combines with J gene TRBJ2-7; D remains ambiguous. The CDR3 has 11 amino acids. Trimming left V 6 bases short and J 4 bases short, with 7 bases between. The germline gives CDR1 SNHLY, CDR2 FYNNEI.

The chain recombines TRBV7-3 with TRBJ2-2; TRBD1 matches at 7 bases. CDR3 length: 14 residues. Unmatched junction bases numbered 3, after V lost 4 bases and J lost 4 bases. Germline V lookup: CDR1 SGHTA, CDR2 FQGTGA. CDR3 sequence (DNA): TGTGCCAGCAGCTCGGGACAGATCACCGGGGAGCTGTTTTTT. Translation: CASSSGQITGELFF.

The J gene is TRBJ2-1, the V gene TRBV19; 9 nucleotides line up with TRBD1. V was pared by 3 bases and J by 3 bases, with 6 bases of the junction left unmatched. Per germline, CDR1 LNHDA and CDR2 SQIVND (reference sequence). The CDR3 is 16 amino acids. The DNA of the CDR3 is TGTGCCAGTAGTATCCTACCGGGACAGGGCTACAATGAGCAGTTCTTC. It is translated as CASSILPGQGYNEQFF.

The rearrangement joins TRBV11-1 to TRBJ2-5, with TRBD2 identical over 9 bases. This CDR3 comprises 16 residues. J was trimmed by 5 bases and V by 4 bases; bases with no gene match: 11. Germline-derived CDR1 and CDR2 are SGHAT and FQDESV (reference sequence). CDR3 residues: CASSSSVAGAGETQYF. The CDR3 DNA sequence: TGTGCCAGCAGCTCATCGGTAGCGGGAGCTGGTGAGACCCAGTACTTC.

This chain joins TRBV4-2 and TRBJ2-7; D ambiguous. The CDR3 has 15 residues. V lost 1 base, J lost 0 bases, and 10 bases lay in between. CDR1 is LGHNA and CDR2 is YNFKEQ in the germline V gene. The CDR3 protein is CASSQVGSSSYEQYF. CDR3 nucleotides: TGTGCCAGCAGCCAAGTAGGGTCGAGCTCCTACGAGCAGTACTTC.

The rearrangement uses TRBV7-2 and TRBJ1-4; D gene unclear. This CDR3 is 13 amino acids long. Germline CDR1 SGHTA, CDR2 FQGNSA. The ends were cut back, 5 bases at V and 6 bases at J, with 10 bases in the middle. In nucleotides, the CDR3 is TGTGCCAGCAGCGAACCCCCTGATGAAAAACTGTTTTTT. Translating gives CASSEPPDEKLFF.

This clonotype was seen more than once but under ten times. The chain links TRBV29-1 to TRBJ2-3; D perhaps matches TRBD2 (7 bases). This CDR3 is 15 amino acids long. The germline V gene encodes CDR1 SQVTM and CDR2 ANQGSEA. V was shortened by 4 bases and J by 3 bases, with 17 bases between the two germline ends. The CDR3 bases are TGCAGCGTTGCCTTTGGGAGGGGGAGTACAGATACGCAGTATTTT. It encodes CSVAFGRGSTDTQYF.

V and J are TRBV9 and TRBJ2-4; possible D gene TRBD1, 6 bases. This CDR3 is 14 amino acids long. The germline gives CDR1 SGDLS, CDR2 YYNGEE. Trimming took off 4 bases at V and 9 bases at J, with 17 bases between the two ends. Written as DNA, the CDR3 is TGTGCCAGCAGCCCGGGGAACAGGGCGAGCATTCAGTACTTC. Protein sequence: CASSPGNRASIQYF.

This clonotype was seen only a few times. The CDR3 spells CAIPTYDRAEQYF. The CDR3, as DNA: TGTGCCATCCCGACGTACGACAGGGCAGAGCAGTACTTC. V usage is TRBV28 and J usage is TRBJ2-7; 7 nucleotides agree with TRBD1. CDR1 and CDR2 from the germline V gene are MDHEN and SYDVKM. This CDR3 region has 13 residues. Trimming cost V 10 bases and J 7 bases; bases outside gene matches: 13.

The CDR3 region has the DNA TGTGCCATCAGTTGGTCCAGCCAGAACACTGAAGCTTTCTTT. Its protein product is CAISWSSQNTEAFF. The gene calls are TRBV10-3 and TRBJ1-1; D unresolved. The CDR3 runs 14 residues. CDR1 is ENHRY, CDR2 SYGVKD, per germline. Trimming removed 5 bases at V and 1 base at J, with 11 bases between.

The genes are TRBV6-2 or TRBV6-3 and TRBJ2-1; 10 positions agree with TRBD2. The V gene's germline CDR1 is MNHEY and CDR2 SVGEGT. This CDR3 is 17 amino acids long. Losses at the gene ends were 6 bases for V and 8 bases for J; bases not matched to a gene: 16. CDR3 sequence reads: CASSDGLAGVRTHEQFF. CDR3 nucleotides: TGTGCCAGCAGCGACGGGCTAGCGGGAGTCCGAACCCATGAGCAGTTCTTC.

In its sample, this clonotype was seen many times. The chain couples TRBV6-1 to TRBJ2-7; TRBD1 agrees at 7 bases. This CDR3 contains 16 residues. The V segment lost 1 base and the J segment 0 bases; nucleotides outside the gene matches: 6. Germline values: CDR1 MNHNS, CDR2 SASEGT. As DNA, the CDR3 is TGTGCCAGCAGTGAAGGTGTGGGACAGAGCTCCTACGAGCAGTACTTC. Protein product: CASSEGVGQSSYEQYF.

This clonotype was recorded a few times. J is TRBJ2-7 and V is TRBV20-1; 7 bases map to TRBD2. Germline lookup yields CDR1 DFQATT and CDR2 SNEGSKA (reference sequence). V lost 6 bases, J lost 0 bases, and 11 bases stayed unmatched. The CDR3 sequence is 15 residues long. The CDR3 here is CSAPKSGTSSYEQYF. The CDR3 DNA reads TGCAGTGCGCCGAAAAGCGGGACCTCCTCCTACGAGCAGTACTTC.

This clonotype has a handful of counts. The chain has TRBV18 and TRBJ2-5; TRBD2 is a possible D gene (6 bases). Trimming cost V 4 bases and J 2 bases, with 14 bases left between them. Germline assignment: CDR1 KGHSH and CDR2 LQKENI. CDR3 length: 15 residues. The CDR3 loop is CASSLRLDLQETQYF. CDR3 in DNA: TGTGCCAGCTCACTGAGACTAGACCTACAAGAGACCCAGTACTTC.

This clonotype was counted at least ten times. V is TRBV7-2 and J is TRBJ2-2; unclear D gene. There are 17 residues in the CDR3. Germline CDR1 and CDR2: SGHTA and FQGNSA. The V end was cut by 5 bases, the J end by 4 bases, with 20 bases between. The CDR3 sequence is CASSPDRVGGITGELFF. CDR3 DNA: TGTGCCAGCAGCCCGGATCGGGTAGGCGGAATCACCGGGGAGCTGTTTTTT. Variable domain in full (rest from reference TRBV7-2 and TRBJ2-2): GAGVSQSPSNKVTEKGKDVELRCDPISGHTALYWYRQSLGQGLEFLIYFQGNSAPDKSGLPSDRFSAERTGGSVSTLTIQRTQQEDSAVYLCASSPDRVGGITGELFFGEGSRLTVL.

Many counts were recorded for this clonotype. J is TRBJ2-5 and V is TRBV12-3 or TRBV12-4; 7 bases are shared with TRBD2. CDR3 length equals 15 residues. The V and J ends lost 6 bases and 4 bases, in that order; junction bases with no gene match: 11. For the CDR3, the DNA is TGTGCCAGCAGCTCGTCGGGCGGGAGAAGAGAGACCCAGTACTTC. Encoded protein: CASSSSGGRRETQYF.

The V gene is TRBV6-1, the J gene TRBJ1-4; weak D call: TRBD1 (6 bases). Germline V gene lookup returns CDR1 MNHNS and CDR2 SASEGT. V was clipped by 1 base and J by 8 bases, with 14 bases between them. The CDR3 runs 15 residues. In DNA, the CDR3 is TGTGCCAGCAGTGAAGGGTCGGCAGGGGAGGAAAAACTGTTTTTT. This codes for CASSEGSAGEEKLFF.

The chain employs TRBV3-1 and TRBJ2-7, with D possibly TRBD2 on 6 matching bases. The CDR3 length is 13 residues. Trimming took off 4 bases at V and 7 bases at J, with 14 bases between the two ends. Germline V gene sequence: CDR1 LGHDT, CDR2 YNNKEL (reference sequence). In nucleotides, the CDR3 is TGTGCCAGCAGCCCCCGGGGGAAGGAAGAGCAGTACTTC. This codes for CASSPRGKEEQYF.

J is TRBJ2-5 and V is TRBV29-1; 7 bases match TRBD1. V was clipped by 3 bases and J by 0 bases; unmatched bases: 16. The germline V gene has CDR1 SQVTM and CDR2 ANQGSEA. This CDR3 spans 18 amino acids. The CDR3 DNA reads TGCAGCGTTGATGTACCAGGGGGACAACAGGGGAACCAAGAGACCCAGTACTTC. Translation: CSVDVPGGQQGNQETQYF.

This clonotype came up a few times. Here the CDR3 reads CSAVTGFYDYGYTF. The CDR3 nucleotides are TGCAGTGCGGTTACAGGGTTTTACGACTATGGCTACACCTTC. The chain couples TRBV20-1 to TRBJ1-2; the D gene is possibly TRBD1 (6 bases). V lost 6 bases and J lost 3, with 17 bases in between. The length of the CDR3 is 14 residues. The germline V gene has CDR1 DFQATT and CDR2 SNEGSKA (reference sequence).